This TCR beta chain was recorded in a study of shared clonotypes between healthy human individuals. Here immunoSEQ multiplex PCR was the method, and the copy in TCRdb shows in-frame clones only, minus some. The table has 2.3 million or so clones, 90% to 95% seen once; the top ten hold 0.3% to 0.4%. Germline-derived CDR1 and CDR2 are ENHRY and SYGVKD. The V and J ends lost 0 bases and 4 bases respectively, with 15 bases between them. The CDR3 is 16 amino acids. This clone has a single count. Antigen specificity is unknown. Points from the study as a whole: Though the depth was large, rarefaction showed that sorted-subset sequencing was incomplete.

The chain recombines TRBV10-3 with TRBJ2-5; D is undetermined. The sample consisted of naive CD4+ T cells from PBMCs. Subset given: CD45RA+ positively selected. The sequence derives from a man aged 18-30 years in good health. Some clones in this sample may be carry-over from other donors' samples. CDR3: CAISESRAPQVETQYF. The CDR3 DNA reads TGTGCCATCAGTGAGTCTCGGGCGCCTCAGGTAGAGACCCAGTACTTC.